The clone carrying this TCR beta chain was picked up a small number of times. The data originate from a study of blood T cells in healthy people across ages. With a J-beta primer mix and a sample-barcoded 5' primer, a second PCR ran about 7 to 12 cycles. TCRdb ran MiXCR on the 5' RACE reads and lists one entry per CDR3 protein. This sample has hundreds of thousands of distinct CDR3 sequences, with around 45% found just once. The sequence was obtained from a woman between 55 and 75 years old in good health. The sequencing sample was made of blood.

CDR3 in amino acids: CASSLGVSDPYEQYF. The CDR3 region has the DNA TGTGCCAGCAGCCTAGGTGTGTCGGACCCCTACGAGCAGTACTTC. The rearrangement joins TRBV7-2 to TRBJ2-7; the D is unclear. CDR1 and CDR2 from the germline V gene are SGHTA and FQGNSA. V lost 5 bases to trimming and J lost 2 bases, with 16 bases between them. The CDR3 consists of 15 residues. Full variable domain (outside the CDR3, taken from reference TRBV7-2 and TRBJ2-7): GAGVSQSPSNKVTEKGKDVELRCDPISGHTALYWYRQSLGQGLEFLIYFQGNSAPDKSGLPSDRFSAERTGGSVSTLTIQRTQQEDSAVYLCASSLGVSDPYEQYFGPGTRLTVT.